These 5 T cell receptor beta chains were all obtained from the same sample, sequenced in a study of blood T cells in healthy people across ages. Combining a sample-barcoded 5' primer with a J-beta primer mix, a second PCR ran for about 7 to 12 cycles. TCRdb analysed the 5' RACE reads with MiXCR anew, one entry per CDR3 protein. The sample lists 800,000 to 950,000 distinct CDR3 sequences; 40% to 60% were seen once. Sequenced input: blood. Receptor source: a man aged 25 to 40 in good health.

V usage is TRBV5-1 and J usage is TRBJ2-3; TRBD2 agrees at 10 bases. V trimming: 4 bases; J trimming: 4 bases; junction bases outside the gene matches: 6. This CDR3 region has 15 residues. Germline V gives CDR1 SGHRS, CDR2 YFSETQ. The CDR3 DNA follows: TGCGCCAGCAGCCCGGGACTAGCGATATCAGATACGCAGTATTTT. Translated, it gives CASSPGLAISDTQYF.

This chain connects TRBV20-1 to TRBJ2-3, with 9 bases identical to TRBD2. V was pared by 6 bases and J by 0 bases, with 7 bases of the junction left unmatched. The CDR3 loop spans 15 amino acids. Germline V gene sequence: CDR1 DFQATT, CDR2 SNEGSKA (reference sequence). The CDR3 loop is CSALRLAVSTDTQYF. The CDR3 DNA is TGCAGTGCGCTCCGACTAGCGGTGAGCACAGATACGCAGTATTTT.

The chain employs TRBV6-2 or TRBV6-3 and TRBJ2-5; 10 nucleotides agree with TRBD2. The germline V gene encodes CDR1 MNHEY and CDR2 SVGEGT. This CDR3 contains 17 residues. V was pared by 7 bases and J by 1 base, with 12 bases of the junction left unmatched. The DNA for the CDR3 is TGTGCCAGCAACGACCAATTCCGGACTAGCGGCCAAGAGACCCAGTACTTC. Its translation is CASNDQFRTSGQETQYF.

This chain joins TRBV15 and TRBJ1-1; no clear D. Looked up from germline, CDR1 is LNHNV and CDR2 is YYDKDF (reference sequence). The CDR3 loop spans 18 amino acids. V lost 0 bases and J 1 base, leaving 18 bases between the germline ends. The CDR3 region has the DNA TGTGCCACCAGCAGAGATGTAGTCATTGGGGATTCGAACACTGAAGCTTTCTTT. It is translated as CATSRDVVIGDSNTEAFF.

The V gene is TRBV6-5, the J gene TRBJ2-1, with D tentatively TRBD2 (6 bases). Judging by the DNA end, TRBJ2-7 fits better; the J call may be wrong. Germline CDR1 reads MNHEY; CDR2 reads SVGAGI. CDR3 length equals 16 residues. In nucleotides, the CDR3 is TGTGCCAGCAGTTACTCCGGGGGATCGAATTACAATGAGCAGTACTTC. This translates into CASSYSGGSNYNEQYF.